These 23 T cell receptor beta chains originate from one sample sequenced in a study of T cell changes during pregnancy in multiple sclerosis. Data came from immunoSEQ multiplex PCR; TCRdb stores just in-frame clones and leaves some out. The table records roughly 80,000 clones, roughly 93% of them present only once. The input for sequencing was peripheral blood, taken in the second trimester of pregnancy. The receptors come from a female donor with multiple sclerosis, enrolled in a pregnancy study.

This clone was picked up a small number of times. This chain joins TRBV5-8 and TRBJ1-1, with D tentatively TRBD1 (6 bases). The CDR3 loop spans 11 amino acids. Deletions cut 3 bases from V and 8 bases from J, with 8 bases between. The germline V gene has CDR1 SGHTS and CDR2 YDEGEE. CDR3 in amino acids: CASSYGQEAFF. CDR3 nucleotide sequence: TGTGCCAGCAGCTACGGACAGGAAGCTTTCTTT.

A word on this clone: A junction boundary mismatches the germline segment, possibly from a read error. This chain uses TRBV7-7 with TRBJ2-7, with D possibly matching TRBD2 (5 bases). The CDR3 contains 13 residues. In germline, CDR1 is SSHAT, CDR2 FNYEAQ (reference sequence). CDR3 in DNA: TGTGCTAGCAGCTTAGCGTCGAGCTACGAGCAGTACTTC. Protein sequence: CASSLASSYEQYF. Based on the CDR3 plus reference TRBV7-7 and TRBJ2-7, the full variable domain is GAGVSQSPRYKVTKRGQDVTLRCDPISSHATLYWYQQALGQGPEFLTYFNYEAQPDKSGLPSDRFSAERPEGSISTLTIQRTEQRDSAMYRCASSLASSYEQYFGPGTRLTVT.

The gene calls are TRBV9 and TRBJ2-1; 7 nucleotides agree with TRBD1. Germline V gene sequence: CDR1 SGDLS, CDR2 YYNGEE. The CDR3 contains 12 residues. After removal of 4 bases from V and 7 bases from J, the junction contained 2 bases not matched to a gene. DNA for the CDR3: TGTGCCAGCAGCAACAGGGGTAATGAGCAGTTCTTC. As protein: CASSNRGNEQFF.

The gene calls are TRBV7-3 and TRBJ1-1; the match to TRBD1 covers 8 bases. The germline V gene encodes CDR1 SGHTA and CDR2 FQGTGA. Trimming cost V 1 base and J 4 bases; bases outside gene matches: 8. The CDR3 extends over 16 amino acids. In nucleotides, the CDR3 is TGTGCCAGCAGCTTAAGTGGCGGCAGGGGGCCCACTGAAGCTTTCTTT. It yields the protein CASSLSGGRGPTEAFF.

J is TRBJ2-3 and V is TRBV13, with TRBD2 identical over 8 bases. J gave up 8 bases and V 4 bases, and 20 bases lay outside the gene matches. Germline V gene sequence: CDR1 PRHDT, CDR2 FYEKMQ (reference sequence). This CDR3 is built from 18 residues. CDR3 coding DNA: TGTGCCAGCAGCTCAACCGATGCGGGAGGTTCCTCTCTGGTTACGCAGTATTTT. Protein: CASSSTDAGGSSLVTQYF.

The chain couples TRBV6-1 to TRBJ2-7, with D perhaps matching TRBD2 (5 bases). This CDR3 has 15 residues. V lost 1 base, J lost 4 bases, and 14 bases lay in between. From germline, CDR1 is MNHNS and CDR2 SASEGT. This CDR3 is CASSEDPSRSYEQYF. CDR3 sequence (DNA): TGTGCCAGCAGTGAAGACCCTAGCAGGAGTTACGAGCAGTACTTC.

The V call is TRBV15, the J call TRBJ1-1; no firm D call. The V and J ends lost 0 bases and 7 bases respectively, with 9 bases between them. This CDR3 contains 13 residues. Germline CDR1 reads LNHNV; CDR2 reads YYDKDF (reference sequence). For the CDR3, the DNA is TGTGCCACCAGCAGAGATCCCACAGATGAAGCTTTCTTT. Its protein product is CATSRDPTDEAFF.

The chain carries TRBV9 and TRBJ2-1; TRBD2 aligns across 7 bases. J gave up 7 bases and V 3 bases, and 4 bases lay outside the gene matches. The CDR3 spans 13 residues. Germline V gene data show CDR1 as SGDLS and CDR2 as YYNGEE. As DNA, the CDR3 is TGTGCCAGCAGCGGCGGGGGTTGGAATGAGCAGTTCTTC. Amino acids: CASSGGGWNEQFF.

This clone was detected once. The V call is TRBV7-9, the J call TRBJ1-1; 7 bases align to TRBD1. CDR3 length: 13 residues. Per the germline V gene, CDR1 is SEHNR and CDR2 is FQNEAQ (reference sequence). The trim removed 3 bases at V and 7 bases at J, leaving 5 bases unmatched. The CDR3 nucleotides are TGTGCCAGCAGCTTTTCAGGGGGTGATGAAGCTTTCTTT. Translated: CASSFSGGDEAFF.

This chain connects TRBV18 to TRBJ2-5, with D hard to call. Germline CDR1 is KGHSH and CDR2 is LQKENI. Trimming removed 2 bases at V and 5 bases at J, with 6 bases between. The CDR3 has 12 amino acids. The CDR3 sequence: CASSPSSETQYF. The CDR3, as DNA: TGTGCCAGCTCACCATCTTCCGAGACCCAGTACTTC. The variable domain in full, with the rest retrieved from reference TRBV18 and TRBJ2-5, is NAGVMQNPRHLVRRRGQEARLRCSPMKGHSHVYWYRQLPEEGLKFMVYLQKENIIDESGMPKERFSAEFPKEGPSILRIQQVVRGDSAAYFCASSPSSETQYFGPGTRLLVL.

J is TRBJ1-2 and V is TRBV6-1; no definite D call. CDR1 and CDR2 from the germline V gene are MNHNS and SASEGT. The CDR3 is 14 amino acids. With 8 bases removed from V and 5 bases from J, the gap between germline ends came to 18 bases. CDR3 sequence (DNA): TGTGCCAGCCTTCTAGAGGGATTAAAGTATGGCTACACCTTC. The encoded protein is CASLLEGLKYGYTF.

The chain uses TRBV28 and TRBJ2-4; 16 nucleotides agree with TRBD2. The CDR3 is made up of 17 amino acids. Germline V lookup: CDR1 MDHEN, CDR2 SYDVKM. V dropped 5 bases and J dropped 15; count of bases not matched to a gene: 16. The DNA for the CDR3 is TGTGCCAGCAGTGACTACTTTCCGGGACTAGCGGGGGGGCCACGGTACTTC. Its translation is CASSDYFPGLAGGPRYF.

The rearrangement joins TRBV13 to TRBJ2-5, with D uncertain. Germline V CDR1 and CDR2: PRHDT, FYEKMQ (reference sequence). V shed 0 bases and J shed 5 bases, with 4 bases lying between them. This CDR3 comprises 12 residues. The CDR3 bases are TGTGCCAGCAGCTTAGGCGTGGAGACCCAGTACTTC. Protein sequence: CASSLGVETQYF.

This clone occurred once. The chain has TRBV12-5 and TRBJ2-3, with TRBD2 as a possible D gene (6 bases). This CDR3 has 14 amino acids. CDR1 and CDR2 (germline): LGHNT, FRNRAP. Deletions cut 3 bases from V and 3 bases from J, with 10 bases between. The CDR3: CASGLGTSTDTQYF. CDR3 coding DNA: TGTGCTAGTGGTTTAGGGACTTCGACAGATACGCAGTATTTT.

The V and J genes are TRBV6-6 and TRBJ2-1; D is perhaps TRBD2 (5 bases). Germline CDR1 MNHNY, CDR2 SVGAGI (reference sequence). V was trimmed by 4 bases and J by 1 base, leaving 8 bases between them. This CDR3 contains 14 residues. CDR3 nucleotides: TGTGCCAGCAGTTTGGGAGAGTCCTACAATGAGCAGTTCTTC. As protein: CASSLGESYNEQFF.

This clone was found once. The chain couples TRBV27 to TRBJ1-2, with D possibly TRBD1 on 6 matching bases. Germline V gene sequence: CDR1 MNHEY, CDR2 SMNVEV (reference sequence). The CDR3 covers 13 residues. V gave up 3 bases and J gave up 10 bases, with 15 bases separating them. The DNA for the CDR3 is TGTGCCAGCAGTTTTTCTACGGGACAATTCTACACCTTC. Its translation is CASSFSTGQFYTF.

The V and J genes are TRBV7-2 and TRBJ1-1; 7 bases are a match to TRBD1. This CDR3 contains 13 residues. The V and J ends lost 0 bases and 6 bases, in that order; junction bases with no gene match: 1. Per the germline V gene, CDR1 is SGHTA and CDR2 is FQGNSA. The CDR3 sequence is CASSLAGGSEAFF. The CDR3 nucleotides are TGTGCCAGCAGCTTAGCAGGGGGCTCTGAAGCTTTCTTT.

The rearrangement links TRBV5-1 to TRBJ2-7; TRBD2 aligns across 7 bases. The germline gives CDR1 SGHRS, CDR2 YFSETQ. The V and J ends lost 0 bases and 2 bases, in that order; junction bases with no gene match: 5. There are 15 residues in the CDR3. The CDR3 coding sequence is TGCGCCAGCAGCTTGGCCGCGGGGGAGCCCTACGAGCAGTACTTC. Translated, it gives CASSLAAGEPYEQYF.

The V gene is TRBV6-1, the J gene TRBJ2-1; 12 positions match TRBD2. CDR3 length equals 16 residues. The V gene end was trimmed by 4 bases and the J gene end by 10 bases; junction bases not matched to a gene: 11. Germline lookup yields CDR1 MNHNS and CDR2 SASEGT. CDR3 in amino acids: CASSGTSSGGGREQFF. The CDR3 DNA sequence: TGTGCCAGCAGTGGCACGTCTAGCGGGGGGGGCCGCGAGCAGTTCTTC.

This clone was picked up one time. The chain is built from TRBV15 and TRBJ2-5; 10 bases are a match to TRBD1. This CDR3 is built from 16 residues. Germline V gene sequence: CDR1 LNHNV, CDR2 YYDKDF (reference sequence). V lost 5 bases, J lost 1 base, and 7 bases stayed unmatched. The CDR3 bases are TGTGCCACCAGCGGACTACGGACAGGGGGCCAAGAGACCCAGTACTTC. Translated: CATSGLRTGGQETQYF.

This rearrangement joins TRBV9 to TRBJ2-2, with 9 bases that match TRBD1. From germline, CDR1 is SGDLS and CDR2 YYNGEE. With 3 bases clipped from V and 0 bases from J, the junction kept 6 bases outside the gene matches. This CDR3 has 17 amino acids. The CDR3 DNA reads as TGTGCCAGCAGCGAGAAAAACAGGGGGCCGAACACCGGGGAGCTGTTTTTT. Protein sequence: CASSEKNRGPNTGELFF.

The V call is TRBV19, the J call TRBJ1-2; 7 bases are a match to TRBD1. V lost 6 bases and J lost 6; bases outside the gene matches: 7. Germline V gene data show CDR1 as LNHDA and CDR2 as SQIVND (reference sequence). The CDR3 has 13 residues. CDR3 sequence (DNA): TGTGCCAGTAGCCTCACGACAGGGAATGGCTACACCTTC. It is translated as CASSLTTGNGYTF.

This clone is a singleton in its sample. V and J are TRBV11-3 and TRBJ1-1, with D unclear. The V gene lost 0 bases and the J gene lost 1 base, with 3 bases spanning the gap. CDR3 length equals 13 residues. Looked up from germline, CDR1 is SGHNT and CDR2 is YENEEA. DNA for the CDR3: TGTGCCAGCAGCTTAGAACAGAACACTGAAGCTTTCTTT. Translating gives CASSLEQNTEAFF.